What follows describes a single TCR beta chain. Antigen unknown. These data come from a study of T cell repertoires in cytomegalovirus infection. Regarding the study as a whole: Carriers of CMV plus the relevant HLA were identified by cumulative public TCR beta family frequency. Clonotype analysis showed dominance of the ex vivo response by HLA-C-restricted CMV-specific TCR beta clonotypes.

V was pared by 5 bases and J by 6 bases, with 23 bases between. Germline V gene sequence: CDR1 MNHEY, CDR2 SMNVEV (reference sequence). The CDR3 is 17 amino acids. TCRdb itself ran the reads through MiXCR, one entry per CDR3 protein. In the table there are 200,000 or so distinct CDR3 sequences, approximately 19% of which are singletons. The receptor was isolated from a human donor in good health (CMV status not recorded). Some clones in this sample may be carry-over from other donors' samples. The chain is built from TRBV27 and TRBJ2-1; D may match TRBD1 or TRBD2 (7 bases each). The specimen sequenced was PBMCs. In DNA, the CDR3 is TGTGCCAGCAGTCCAGGGGGGGGTCCCAGCTCTGGCAATGAGCAGTTCTTC. Its translation: CASSPGGGPSSGNEQFF.